The TCR beta chain under discussion was sequenced for a study of T cell responses to AZD1222 COVID-19 vaccine. Study observations and caveats: The study found Spike-specific TCR breadth and depth rose after two AZD1222 doses.

As regards this clone: Its specificity is unknown.

The CDR3 loop spans 13 amino acids. V lost 0 bases and J 13 bases, leaving 15 bases between the germline ends. Germline values: CDR1 SGHTA, CDR2 FQGTGA. Libraries were prepared by immunoSEQ multiplex PCR; TCRdb keeps only in-frame clonotypes and omits some of them. The sample carries over 100,000 clones, approximately 91% recorded once. This material consisted of peripheral blood, taken 28 days after the second AZD1222 dose. The origin of this receptor is an adult who received the AZD1222 COVID-19 vaccine. The rearrangement links TRBV7-3 to TRBJ1-2; D possibly corresponds to TRBD1 (6 bases). DNA for the CDR3: TGTGCCAGCAGCTTAACGGTAGGGGGTATCTGCACCTTC. This codes for CASSLTVGGICTF.